The T cell receptor beta chain described here comes from a study of pediatric ulcerative colitis. Overall study results and limits: Ulcerative colitis patients shared more blood-rectal clones than controls.

For this clone: Its specificity is not known.

Libraries were prepared by immunoSEQ multiplex PCR; TCRdb keeps only in-frame clonotypes and omits some of them. The sample shows some 10,000 clones, approximately 89% of them seen only once. This CDR3 has 14 residues. After removal of 5 bases from V and 6 bases from J, the junction contained 5 bases not matched to a gene. Germline V lookup: CDR1 SGHTA, CDR2 FQGTGA. The J gene is TRBJ2-3, the V gene TRBV7-3; TRBD2 aligns across 10 bases. This TCR was sampled from a girl under 18 with moderate ulcerative colitis. Input material: blood. The CDR3 DNA sequence: TGTGCCAGCAGCCTTAGCGGGGGGTTGGATACGCAGTATTTT. Its protein product is CASSLSGGLDTQYF.